A single T cell receptor beta chain is shown here with its context. It has no known antigen specificity. Just one base apart from a much larger clone, this may be a read error. The data were obtained in a study of blood T cells in healthy people across ages (dated by TCRdb to the mid-2010s). In the study overall: In model experiments, template switching captured about one uniquely barcoded TCR beta cDNA molecule for every two T cells. To track age-related changes in TCR beta repertoire diversity, the study relied on deep sequencing normalized with unique cDNA molecular identifiers. The donors were split into four age groups: young (average around 15 years), middle-aged (about 40), aged (more than 60) and long-lived (roughly 88). To avoid experimental bias, donors of different ages were spread randomly across the sequencing lanes. For two donors (one aged 18 to 29 and one aged 80 or older), the study analyzed two additional independent replicas of 1 million unique cDNA reads from the same blood draw. Here is what the overall study found, with its caveats: Conclusive comparison of naive and antigen-experienced compartments was prevented by the profiling of bulk unsorted PBMCs. Compared with the aged group, the long-lived group had more naive CD4+ T cells, fewer expanded clones and increased TCR diversity, suggesting age selection. Total diversity estimates from one million sequenced T cells were considered lower bounds and underestimates. Observed TCR beta diversity per million T cells fell roughly linearly with age, and a significant reduction was already apparent by age roughly 40. A strong correlation was found between observed TCR beta diversity and the percentage of naive T cells measured by flow cytometry. Because the CMV infection status of the donors was unknown, age-related changes in expanded clonotypes may potentially have been confounded.

Libraries came from 5' RACE. Sequencing used an Illumina HiSeq 2500. The second PCR ran for roughly 7 to 12 cycles and used a J-beta primer mix along with a sample-barcoded 5' primer. Each TCR beta cDNA molecule received a unique molecular identifier from a template-switch 5' adaptor carrying 12 random nucleotides. Each sample yielded at least 3 million CDR3-containing paired-end reads. First-strand cDNA was synthesized from all RNA with the Mint cDNA synthesis kit, primed by a TRBC-specific oligonucleotide. Following uracil-DNA glycosylase treatment, a first 18-cycle PCR with universal primers M1SS and BC2_uni_R was performed on all cDNA. Per the authors' processing: For normalization, 1 million high-quality reads were randomly selected from each sample, with every read carrying a distinct molecular identifier. Instead of being binned into consensus sequences, reads that shared molecular identifiers were thrown out. MiTCR, with a Q25 quality threshold and the strictest error-elimination algorithm, was used for CDR3 identification, clonotype clustering and error correction. A nonparametric unseen species model with Euler transformation was used to estimate lower-bound total TCR beta diversity. TCRdb cleaned the public reads at Q25 with fastp, built clones with MiXCR and kept in-frame beta chains. Rows are combined by CDR3 protein, so each entry shows the most common genes and DNA. None of the V and J calls come from the authors' own analysis; TCRdb made them. For this sample there are hundreds of thousands of distinct CDR3 sequences; roughly 49% appear just once. Of the sample, under 35% falls within the top ten clones.

The 40 or so donors, aged about 6 to 100 years, were systemically healthy Caucasian individuals from Russia. Each donor gave ten milliliters of peripheral blood, collected into EDTA-treated Vacutainer tubes. Ficoll-Paque density-gradient centrifugation was used to isolate PBMCs, with at least 7 million per sample. Total RNA, at least 6 micrograms per sample, was extracted from PBMCs with Trizol reagent. For every donor, an aliquot of PBMCs went through flow cytometry to measure the percentages of naive CD45RAhigh/CD27high T cells. CDR1 MNHNS and CDR2 SASEGT were looked up in the germline V gene. The CDR3 spans 16 residues, from the cysteine through the phenylalanine. This entry keeps only the CDR3 DNA: 48 bases, framed from base 1. Trimming costs V 3 bases and J 3 bases, and their ends lie 12 bases apart.

The receptor comes from a woman aged 60 to 75 in good health. The chain is encoded by TRBV6-1 joined to TRBJ2-6; TRBD2 is a possible D gene, resting on 6 matching bases. The material sequenced was blood. Here is the DNA: TGTGCCAGCAGTGACACCGGGAGAATTGGGGCCAACGTCCTGACTTTC. Its product reads: CASSDTGRIGANVLTF.